Below are 22 T cell receptor beta chains sequenced from a single sample in a study of PD-L1 blockade in urothelial cancer. Time point specified: peripheral blood 6 weeks after treatment start. Sequenced by immunoSEQ multiplex PCR; TCRdb stores in-frame clones only, minus some. Found here are fewer than 85,000 clones, 88% of them singletons; the top ten hold about 11%. The material sequenced was PBMCs, taken around atezolizumab (anti-PD-L1) treatment. These receptors came from a man in his 60s with urothelial cancer.

The chain has TRBV18 and TRBJ1-2; D ambiguous. V was trimmed by 2 bases and J by 3 bases, leaving 13 bases between them. CDR3 length: 15 amino acids. The germline V gene has CDR1 KGHSH and CDR2 LQKENI. This CDR3 reads CASSPGREPYYGYTF. CDR3 nucleotides: TGTGCCAGCTCACCAGGGAGGGAACCCTACTATGGCTACACCTTC.

V and J are TRBV28 and TRBJ2-7; D may be TRBD1 (5 bases). Germline V gives CDR1 MDHEN, CDR2 SYDVKM. CDR3 length: 14 residues. V lost 6 bases, J lost 6 bases, and 18 bases lay in between. The CDR3 DNA reads as TGTGCCAGCAGCCCCCCCGGTTACAGGTTCGAGCAGTACTTC. Translating it yields CASSPPGYRFEQYF.

The rearrangement uses TRBV10-3 and TRBJ1-5; 8 nucleotides agree with TRBD1. Germline CDR1 is ENHRY and CDR2 is SYGVKD. This CDR3 region has 15 residues. Losses at the gene ends were 1 base for V and 1 base for J; bases not matched to a gene: 0. The CDR3 sequence is CAISEWTGSNQPQHF. The DNA for the CDR3 is TGTGCCATCAGTGAGTGGACAGGGAGCAATCAGCCCCAGCATTTT.

The chain has TRBV5-1 and TRBJ2-1; no reliable D call. Trimming pared 3 bases from V and 2 bases from J, leaving 9 bases between. The length of the CDR3 is 14 residues. CDR1 and CDR2 from the germline V gene are SGHRS and YFSETQ. As DNA, the CDR3 is TGCGCCAGCAGCTGGCCATCAACCTACAATGAGCAGTTCTTC. This gives the protein CASSWPSTYNEQFF.

The chain has TRBV7-9 and TRBJ2-7; the D gene is possibly TRBD1 (5 bases). Per the germline V gene, CDR1 is SEHNR and CDR2 is FQNEAQ (reference sequence). V lost 4 bases to trimming and J lost 6 bases, with 13 bases between them. This CDR3 is 13 amino acids long. The CDR3 loop reads CASSSSGHSEQYF. The CDR3 DNA sequence: TGTGCCAGCAGCTCCTCAGGGCACTCCGAGCAGTACTTC.

There are a few counts of this clone. CDR3 DNA: TGTGCCAGCAGTTTAGGCCCGATCAATCAGCCCCAGCATTTT. Amino acid sequence: CASSLGPINQPQHF. The rearrangement joins TRBV27 to TRBJ1-5; D gene uncertain. The germline V gene encodes CDR1 MNHEY and CDR2 SMNVEV (reference sequence). The V end was cut by 2 bases, the J end by 3 bases, with 8 bases between. CDR3 length equals 14 residues.

The V gene is TRBV7-3, the J gene TRBJ2-5; D might be TRBD2 (5 bases). The ends were cut back, 5 bases at V and 7 bases at J, with 17 bases in the middle. The CDR3 spans 14 residues. Germline V gene lookup returns CDR1 SGHTA and CDR2 FQGTGA. Here the CDR3 DNA reads TGTGCCAGCAGCCGAGGCGGGCTATCGGGGACCCAGTACTTC. It codes for CASSRGGLSGTQYF.

This clone was counted a few times. The chain couples TRBV2 to TRBJ1-6, with D perhaps TRBD1 (5 bases). Per the germline V gene, CDR1 is SNHLY and CDR2 is FYNNEI. V was shortened by 11 bases and J by 4 bases, with 12 bases between the two germline ends. This CDR3 contains 13 residues. The CDR3 DNA sequence: TGTGCCTGTAAGGGGATTTATAATTCACCCCTCCACTTT. This gives the protein CACKGIYNSPLHF.

This clone appeared once. This chain connects TRBV19 to TRBJ1-2, with 12 positions matching TRBD1. Germline assignment: CDR1 LNHDA and CDR2 SQIVND (reference sequence). Trimming cost V 5 bases and J 3 bases; bases outside gene matches: 7. The CDR3 sequence is 16 residues long. The CDR3 is CASSEAGQGAHYGYTF. CDR3 coding DNA: TGTGCCAGTAGTGAGGCGGGACAGGGGGCTCACTATGGCTACACCTTC.

This chain links TRBV6-1 with TRBJ1-5; D is undetermined. Trimming left V 7 bases short and J 2 bases short, with 15 bases between. Germline V gene sequence: CDR1 MNHNS, CDR2 SASEGT. The CDR3 is made up of 15 amino acids. Here the CDR3 DNA reads TGTGCCAGCATGTGGACTTTAAATCGCAATCAGCCCCAGCATTTT. Translation: CASMWTLNRNQPQHF.

The chain links TRBV4-1 to TRBJ1-2; 9 bases match TRBD1. V shed 4 bases and J 4 bases; nucleotides not matched to a gene: 16. In germline, CDR1 is MGHRA, CDR2 YSYEKL. This CDR3 has 18 residues. This chain's CDR3 is CASSPPWTGAIFFYGYTF. The CDR3, as DNA: TGCGCCAGCAGCCCCCCCTGGACAGGGGCGATATTTTTCTATGGCTACACCTTC.

This sequence joins TRBV30 and TRBJ2-7; no definite D call. The V end lost 0 bases, the J end lost 7 bases, and 13 bases lay between the germline ends. CDR3 size: 13 residues. Germline CDR1 reads GTSNPN; CDR2 reads SVGIG (reference sequence). The CDR3 coding sequence is TGTGCCTGGAGTGTACTCACGGTCGGTGAGCAGTACTTC. Translation gives CAWSVLTVGEQYF. The whole variable domain, filled in from reference TRBV30 and TRBJ2-7, reads SQTIHQWPATLVQPVGSPLSLECTVEGTSNPNLYWYRQAAGRGLQLLFYSVGIGQISSEVPQNLSASRPQDRQFILSSKKLLLSDSGFYLCAWSVLTVGEQYFGPGTRLTVT.

The genes are TRBV5-1 and TRBJ2-2, with TRBD1 identical over 9 bases. J was trimmed by 2 bases and V by 1 base; bases with no gene match: 12. This CDR3 is built from 19 residues. Per the germline V gene, CDR1 is SGHRS and CDR2 is YFSETQ. CDR3 bases: TGCGCCAGCAGCTTGAGGCGGGACAGGGTGCGGGGCAACACCGGGGAGCTGTTTTTT. This gives the protein CASSLRRDRVRGNTGELFF.

This chain joins TRBV11-3 and TRBJ2-2, with D unresolved. The CDR3 runs 14 residues. Germline values: CDR1 SGHNT, CDR2 YENEEA. Trimming took 6 bases from V and 4 from J, leaving 12 bases between them. The CDR3 reads CASSGTPGTGELFF. CDR3 nucleotide sequence: TGTGCCAGCAGTGGCACGCCAGGCACCGGGGAGCTGTTTTTT.

The chain recombines TRBV5-1 with TRBJ1-1; tentative D call: TRBD1 (5 bases). Germline assignment: CDR1 SGHRS and CDR2 YFSETQ. V was clipped by 3 bases and J by 7 bases, with 10 bases between them. This CDR3 region has 12 residues. The CDR3 loop is CASSWGRSEAFF. The DNA for the CDR3 is TGCGCCAGCAGCTGGGGCAGGAGTGAAGCTTTCTTT.

This clone occurred a few times. The rearrangement joins TRBV2 to TRBJ1-2, with TRBD1 identical over 9 bases. The ends lost 6 bases at V and 2 bases at J; junction bases unmatched: 1. The CDR3 totals 13 residues. Germline V gene data show CDR1 as SNHLY and CDR2 as FYNNEI. The CDR3 is CASSTGGNYGYTF. The CDR3 DNA is TGTGCCAGCAGCACAGGGGGCAACTATGGCTACACCTTC.

On this clone: Without the conserved terminal phenylalanine or tryptophan, this CDR3 likely stems from a read error. It is unclear where the CDR3 begins or ends on the DNA, so no DNA is shown, and the CDR3 is as TCRdb lists it. This chain joins TRBV7-2 and TRBJ2-3; the tabulated D call, TRBD2, remains unverified against the DNA. With termini counted, the CDR3 has 14 amino acids. The germline CDR1 and CDR2 sequences are SGHTA and FQGNSA. The CDR3 region is CASSLGDISGRAFV.

V and J are TRBV18 and TRBJ1-1, with D uncertain. Per the germline V gene, CDR1 is KGHSH and CDR2 is LQKENI. V lost 4 bases and J 0 bases, leaving 12 bases between the germline ends. The CDR3 runs 15 residues. The CDR3 nucleotides read TGTGCCAGCTCACGGGCCCCGGAAATGAACACTGAAGCTTTCTTT. Its protein product is CASSRAPEMNTEAFF.

The V and J genes are TRBV19 and TRBJ1-5; TRBD1 matches at 9 bases. The CDR3 is 14 amino acids. The ends lost 5 bases at V and 6 bases at J; junction bases unmatched: 5. The germline gives CDR1 LNHDA, CDR2 SQIVND (reference sequence). Here the CDR3 reads CASSVGTGSQPQHF. DNA of the CDR3: TGTGCCAGTAGTGTCGGGACAGGGAGTCAGCCCCAGCATTTT.

This clone was recorded a few times. CDR3: CASSSQIRVNTEAFF. The CDR3 DNA reads as TGTGCCAGCAGCTCGCAGATCAGGGTGAACACTGAAGCTTTCTTT. This chain connects TRBV5-5 to TRBJ1-1, with D perhaps matching TRBD1 (5 bases). V dropped 3 bases and J dropped 0 bases, with 12 bases sitting between them. The CDR3 extends over 15 amino acids. Germline CDR1 is SGHKS and CDR2 is YYEKEE (reference sequence).

The chain links TRBV29-1 to TRBJ2-7; 7 bases match TRBD1. J was trimmed by 6 bases and V by 4 bases; bases with no gene match: 9. Germline V gives CDR1 SQVTM, CDR2 ANQGSEA. The CDR3 extends over 13 amino acids. The CDR3 here is CSVVGTAIGEQYF. In DNA, the CDR3 is TGCAGCGTTGTAGGGACAGCTATCGGCGAGCAGTACTTC.

The CDR3 coding sequence is TGTGCCAGCAGCCCACACCCCACGGGCGGGAAAAATTCACCCCTCCACTTT. It specifies CASSPHPTGGKNSPLHF. The chain recombines TRBV9 with TRBJ1-6; no definite D call. This CDR3 has 17 residues. The germline gives CDR1 SGDLS, CDR2 YYNGEE. Trimming stripped 4 bases from V and 7 bases from J, with 21 bases between.